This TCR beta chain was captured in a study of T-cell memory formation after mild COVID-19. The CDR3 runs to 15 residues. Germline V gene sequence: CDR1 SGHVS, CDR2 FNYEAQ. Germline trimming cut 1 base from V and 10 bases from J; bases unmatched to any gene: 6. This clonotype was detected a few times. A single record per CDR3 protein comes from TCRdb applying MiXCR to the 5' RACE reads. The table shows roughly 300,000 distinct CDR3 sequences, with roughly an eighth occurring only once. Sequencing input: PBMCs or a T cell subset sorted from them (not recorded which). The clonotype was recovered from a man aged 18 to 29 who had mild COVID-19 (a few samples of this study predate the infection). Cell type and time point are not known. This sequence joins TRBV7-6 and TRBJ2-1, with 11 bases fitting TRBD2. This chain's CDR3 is CASSLGPSGGSEQFF. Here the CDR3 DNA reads TGTGCCAGCAGCTTAGGTCCTAGCGGGGGGTCGGAGCAGTTCTTC.